This T cell receptor (beta chain) was captured in a study of T cell responses to AZD1222 COVID-19 vaccine. Libraries were prepared by immunoSEQ multiplex PCR; TCRdb keeps only in-frame clonotypes and omits some of them. Here the sample spans 130,000 or so clones, 85% to 95% being singletons. Whole-study results and caveats: Unmutated variant regions are reportedly the target of nearly half of TCRs that are spike-specific. Seropositive status at baseline applied to only six AZD1222 recipients. Donors were largely white British and mainly female; clonal diversity was possibly underestimated. After two AZD1222 doses, spike-specific TCR breadth and depth rose versus day 0.

Worth noting for this clone: Antigen unknown.

From germline, CDR1 is LGHNA and CDR2 YNFKEQ. V shed 1 base and J shed 5 bases, with 11 bases lying between them. The CDR3 is 14 residues long. This sample comprised peripheral blood, obtained on day 0 of AZD1222 vaccination. V gene TRBV4-2 combines with J gene TRBJ1-1, with TRBD1 as a possible D gene (5 bases). The TCR was taken from an adult in good health. The CDR3 DNA reads as TGTGCCAGCAGCCAAGCATGGGGCTATACTGAAGCTTTCTTT. Translating gives CASSQAWGYTEAFF.